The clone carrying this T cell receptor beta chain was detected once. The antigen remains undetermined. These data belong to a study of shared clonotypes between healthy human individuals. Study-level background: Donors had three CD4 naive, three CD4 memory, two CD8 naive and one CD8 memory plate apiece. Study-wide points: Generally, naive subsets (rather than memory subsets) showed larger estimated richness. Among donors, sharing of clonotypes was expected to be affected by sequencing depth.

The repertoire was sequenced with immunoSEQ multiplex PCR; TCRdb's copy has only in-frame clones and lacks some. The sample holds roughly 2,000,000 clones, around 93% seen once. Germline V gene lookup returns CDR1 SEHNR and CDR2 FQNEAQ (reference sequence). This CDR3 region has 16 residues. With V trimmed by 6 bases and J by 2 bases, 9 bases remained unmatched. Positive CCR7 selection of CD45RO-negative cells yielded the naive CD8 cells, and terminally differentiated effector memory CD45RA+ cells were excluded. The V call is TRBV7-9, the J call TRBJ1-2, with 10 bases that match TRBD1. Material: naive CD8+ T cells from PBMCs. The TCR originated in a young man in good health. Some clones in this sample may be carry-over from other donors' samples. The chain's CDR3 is CASRGTGEGRNYGYTF. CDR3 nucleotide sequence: TGTGCCAGCAGAGGGACAGGGGAAGGTCGGAACTATGGCTACACCTTC.